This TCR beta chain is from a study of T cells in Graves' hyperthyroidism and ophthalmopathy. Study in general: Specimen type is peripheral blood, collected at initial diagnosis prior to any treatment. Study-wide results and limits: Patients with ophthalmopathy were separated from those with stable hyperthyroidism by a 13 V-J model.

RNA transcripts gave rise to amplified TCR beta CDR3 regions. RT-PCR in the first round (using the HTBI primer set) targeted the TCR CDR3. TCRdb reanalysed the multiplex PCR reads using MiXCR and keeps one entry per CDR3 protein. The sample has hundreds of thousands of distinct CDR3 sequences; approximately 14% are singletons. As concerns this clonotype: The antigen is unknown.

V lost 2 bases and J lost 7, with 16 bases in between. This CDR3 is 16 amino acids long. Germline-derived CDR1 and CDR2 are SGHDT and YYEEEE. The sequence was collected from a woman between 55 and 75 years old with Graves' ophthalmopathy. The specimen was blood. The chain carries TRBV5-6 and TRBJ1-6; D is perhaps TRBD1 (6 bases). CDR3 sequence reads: CASSFVGGSPNSPLHF. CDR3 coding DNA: TGTGCCAGCAGCTTTGTCGGGGGCAGTCCGAATTCACCCCTCCACTTT.